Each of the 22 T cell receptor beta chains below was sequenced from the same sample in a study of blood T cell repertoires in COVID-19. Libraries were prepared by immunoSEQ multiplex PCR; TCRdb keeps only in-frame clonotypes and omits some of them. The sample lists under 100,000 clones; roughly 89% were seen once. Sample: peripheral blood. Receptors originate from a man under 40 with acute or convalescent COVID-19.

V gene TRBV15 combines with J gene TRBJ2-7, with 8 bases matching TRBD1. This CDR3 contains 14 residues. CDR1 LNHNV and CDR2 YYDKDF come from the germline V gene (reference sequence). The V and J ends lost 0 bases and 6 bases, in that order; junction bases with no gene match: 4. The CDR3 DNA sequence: TGTGCCACCAGCAGAGATCAGGGGGCTAGCGAGCAGTACTTC. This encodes CATSRDQGASEQYF.

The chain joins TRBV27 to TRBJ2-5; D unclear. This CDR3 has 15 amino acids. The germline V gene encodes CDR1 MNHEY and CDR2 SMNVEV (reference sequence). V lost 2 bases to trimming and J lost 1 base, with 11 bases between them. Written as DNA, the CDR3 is TGTGCCAGCAGTTTAAACCAGGCCAGCCAAGAGACCCAGTACTTC. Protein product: CASSLNQASQETQYF.

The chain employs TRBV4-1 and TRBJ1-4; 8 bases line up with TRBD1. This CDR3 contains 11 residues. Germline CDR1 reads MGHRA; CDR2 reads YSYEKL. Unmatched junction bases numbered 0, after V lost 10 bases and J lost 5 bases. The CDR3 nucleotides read TGCGCCACAGGGGGCAATGAAAAACTGTTTTTT. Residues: CATGGNEKLFF.

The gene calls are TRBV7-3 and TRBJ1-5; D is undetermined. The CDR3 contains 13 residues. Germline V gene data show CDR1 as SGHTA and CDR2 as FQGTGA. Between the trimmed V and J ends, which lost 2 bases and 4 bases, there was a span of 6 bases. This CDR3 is CASSLGPNQPQHF. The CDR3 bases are TGTGCCAGCAGCTTAGGGCCTAATCAGCCCCAGCATTTT.

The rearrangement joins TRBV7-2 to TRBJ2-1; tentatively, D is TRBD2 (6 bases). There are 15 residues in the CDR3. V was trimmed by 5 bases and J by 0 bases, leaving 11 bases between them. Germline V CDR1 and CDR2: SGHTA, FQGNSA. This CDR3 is CASSVVAASYNEQFF. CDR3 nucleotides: TGTGCCAGCAGCGTCGTAGCGGCCTCCTACAATGAGCAGTTCTTC. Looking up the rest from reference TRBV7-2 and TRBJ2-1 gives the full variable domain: GAGVSQSPSNKVTEKGKDVELRCDPISGHTALYWYRQSLGQGLEFLIYFQGNSAPDKSGLPSDRFSAERTGGSVSTLTIQRTQQEDSAVYLCASSVVAASYNEQFFGPGTRLTVL.

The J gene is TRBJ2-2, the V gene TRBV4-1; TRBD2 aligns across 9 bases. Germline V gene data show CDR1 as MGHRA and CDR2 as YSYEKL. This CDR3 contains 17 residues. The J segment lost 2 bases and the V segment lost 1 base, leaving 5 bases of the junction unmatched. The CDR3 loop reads CASSQGLAGLNTGELFF. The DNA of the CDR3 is TGCGCCAGCAGCCAAGGGCTAGCGGGACTAAACACCGGGGAGCTGTTTTTT.

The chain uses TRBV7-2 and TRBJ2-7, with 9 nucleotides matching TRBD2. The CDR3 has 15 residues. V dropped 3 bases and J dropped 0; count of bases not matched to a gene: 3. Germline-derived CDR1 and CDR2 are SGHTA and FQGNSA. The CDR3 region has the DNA TGTGCCAGCAGCTTTAGCGGGAGCCCCTCCTACGAGCAGTACTTC. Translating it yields CASSFSGSPSYEQYF.

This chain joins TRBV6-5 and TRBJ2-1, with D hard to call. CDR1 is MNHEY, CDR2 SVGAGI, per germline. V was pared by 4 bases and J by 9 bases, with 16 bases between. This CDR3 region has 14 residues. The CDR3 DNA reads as TGTGCCAGCAGTTCCCACGACTTCCGCCGTGAGCAGTTCTTC. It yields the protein CASSSHDFRREQFF.

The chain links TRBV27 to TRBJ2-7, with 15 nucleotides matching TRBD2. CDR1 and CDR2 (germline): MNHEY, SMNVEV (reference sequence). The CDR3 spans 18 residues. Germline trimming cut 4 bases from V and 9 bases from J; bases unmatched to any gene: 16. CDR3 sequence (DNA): TGTGCCAGCAGTTCGGAAGGGACTAGCGGGAGGCGGGGGGTTGGGCAGTACTTC. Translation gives CASSSEGTSGRRGVGQYF.

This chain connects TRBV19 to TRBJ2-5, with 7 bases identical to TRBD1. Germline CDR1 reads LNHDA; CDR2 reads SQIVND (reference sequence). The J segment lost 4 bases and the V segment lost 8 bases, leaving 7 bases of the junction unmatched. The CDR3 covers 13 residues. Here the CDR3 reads CASSRQGRETQYF. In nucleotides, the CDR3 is TGTGCCAGTTCCAGACAGGGCCGAGAGACCCAGTACTTC.

The CDR3 loop reads CASKKTRDQETQYF. The CDR3 DNA sequence: TGTGCCAGCAAAAAGACCCGGGACCAAGAGACCCAGTACTTC. J is TRBJ2-5 and V is TRBV2; the D is unclear. The CDR3 spans 14 residues. V shed 7 bases and J shed 0 bases, with 12 bases lying between them. The germline gives CDR1 SNHLY, CDR2 FYNNEI.

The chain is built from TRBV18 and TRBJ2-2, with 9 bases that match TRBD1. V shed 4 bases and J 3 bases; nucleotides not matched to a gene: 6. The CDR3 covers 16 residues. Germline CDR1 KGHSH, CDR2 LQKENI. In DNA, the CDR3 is TGTGCCAGCTCACACTCGACAGGGGGACACACCGGGGAGCTGTTTTTT. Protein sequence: CASSHSTGGHTGELFF.

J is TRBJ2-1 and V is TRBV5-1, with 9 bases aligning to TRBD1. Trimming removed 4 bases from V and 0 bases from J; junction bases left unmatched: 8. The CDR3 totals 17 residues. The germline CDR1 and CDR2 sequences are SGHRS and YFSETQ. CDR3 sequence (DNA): TGCGCCAGCAGCGGACAGGGGATGAGAAGCTCCTACAATGAGCAGTTCTTC. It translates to CASSGQGMRSSYNEQFF.

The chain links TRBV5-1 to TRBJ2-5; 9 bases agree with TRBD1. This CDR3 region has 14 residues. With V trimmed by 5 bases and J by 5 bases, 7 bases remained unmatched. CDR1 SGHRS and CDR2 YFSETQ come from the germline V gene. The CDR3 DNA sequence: TGCGCCAGCAGACTTACAGGGGGCTCGGAGACCCAGTACTTC. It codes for CASRLTGGSETQYF.

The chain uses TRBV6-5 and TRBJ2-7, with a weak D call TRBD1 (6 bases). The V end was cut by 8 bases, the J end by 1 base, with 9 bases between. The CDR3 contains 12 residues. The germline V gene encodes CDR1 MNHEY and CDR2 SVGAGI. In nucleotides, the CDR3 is TGTGCCAGCGGTCAGGGGTCCTACGAGCAGTACTTC. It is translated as CASGQGSYEQYF.

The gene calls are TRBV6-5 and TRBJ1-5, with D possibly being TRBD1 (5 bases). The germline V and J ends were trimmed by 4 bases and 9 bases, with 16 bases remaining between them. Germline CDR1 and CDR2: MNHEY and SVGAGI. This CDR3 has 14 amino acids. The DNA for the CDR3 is TGTGCCAGCAGTTCTACAGGAAACCCCGTGCCCCAGCATTTT. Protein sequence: CASSSTGNPVPQHF.

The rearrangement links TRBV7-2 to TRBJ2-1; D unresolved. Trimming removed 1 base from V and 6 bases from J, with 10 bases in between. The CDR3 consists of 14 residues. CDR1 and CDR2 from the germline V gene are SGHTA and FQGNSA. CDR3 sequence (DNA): TGTGCCAGCAGCTTAGATCGGTATCTCAATGAGCAGTTCTTC. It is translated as CASSLDRYLNEQFF.

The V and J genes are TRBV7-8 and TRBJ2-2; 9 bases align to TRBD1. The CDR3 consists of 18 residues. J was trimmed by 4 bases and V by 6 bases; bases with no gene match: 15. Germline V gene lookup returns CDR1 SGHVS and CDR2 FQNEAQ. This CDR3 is CASRPNRDRATSTGELFF. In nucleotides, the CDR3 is TGTGCCAGCAGACCCAACCGGGACAGGGCCACCAGCACCGGGGAGCTGTTTTTT.

The CDR3 sequence: CASILRRGGSPLHF. CDR3 bases: TGTGCCAGCATCCTTAGGCGGGGAGGGTCACCCCTCCACTTT. The genes are TRBV28 and TRBJ1-6; D is uncertain. Germline V CDR1 and CDR2: MDHEN, SYDVKM. The CDR3 spans 14 residues. The V and J ends lost 7 bases and 10 bases respectively, with 17 bases between them.

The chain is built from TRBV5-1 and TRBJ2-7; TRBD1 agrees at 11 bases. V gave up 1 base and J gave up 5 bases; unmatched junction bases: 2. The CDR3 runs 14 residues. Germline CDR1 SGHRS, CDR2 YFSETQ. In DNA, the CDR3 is TGCGCCAGCAGCTTGCGGACAGGGGGCGACGAGCAGTACTTC. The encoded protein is CASSLRTGGDEQYF. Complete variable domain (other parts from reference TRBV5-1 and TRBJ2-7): KAGVTQTPRYLIKTRGQQVTLSCSPISGHRSVSWYQQTPGQGLQFLFEYFSETQRNKGNFPGRFSGRQFSNSRSEMNVSTLELGDSALYLCASSLRTGGDEQYFGPGTRLTVT.

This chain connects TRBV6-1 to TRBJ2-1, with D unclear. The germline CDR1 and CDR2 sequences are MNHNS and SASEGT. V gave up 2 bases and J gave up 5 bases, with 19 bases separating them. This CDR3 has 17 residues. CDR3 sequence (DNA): TGTGCCAGCAGTGAATCTGCCTTTAGTTCGGTTAACAATGAGCAGTTCTTC. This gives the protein CASSESAFSSVNNEQFF.

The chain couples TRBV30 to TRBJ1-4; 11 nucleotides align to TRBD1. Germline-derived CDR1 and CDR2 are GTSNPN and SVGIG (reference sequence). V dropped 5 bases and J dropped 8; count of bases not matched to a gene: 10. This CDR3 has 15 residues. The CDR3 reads CAWHRGGTGGEKLFF. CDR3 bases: TGTGCCTGGCACCGTGGTGGGACAGGGGGAGAAAAACTGTTTTTT.